The 19 T cell receptor beta chains in this list originate from one sample, sequenced in a study of T cell repertoires in cytomegalovirus infection. Using its own MiXCR run on the reads, TCRdb lists one record per CDR3 protein. The sample includes about 490,000 distinct CDR3 sequences, about 15% seen only once; the top ten take 20% to 30%. Sequencing was done on a sample of CD8+ T cells from PBMCs. The receptors here all came from a human donor in good health (CMV status not recorded). Some clones in this sample may be carry-over from other donors' samples.

This clonotype was detected ten times or more. The chain combines TRBV7-9 with TRBJ2-6; 8 nucleotides agree with TRBD2. V shed 5 bases and J 2 bases; nucleotides not matched to a gene: 11. Germline V gene sequence: CDR1 SEHNR, CDR2 FQNEAQ (reference sequence). The CDR3 has 18 amino acids. In DNA form, the CDR3 reads TGTGCCAGCAGCCCTTGGACGGGAGGGGATCCTGGGGCCAACGTCCTGACTTTC. Its protein product is CASSPWTGGDPGANVLTF.

This sequence joins TRBV25-1 and TRBJ2-7, with no clear D. The germline CDR1 and CDR2 sequences are MGHDK and SYGVNS. The CDR3 has 15 amino acids. Trimming pared 1 base from V and 1 base from J, leaving 11 bases between. The CDR3 bases are TGTGCCAGCAGTGAATCGGCATTAACTTCCTACGAGCAGTACTTC. Its translation is CASSESALTSYEQYF.

Note on this clonotype: Being one base from a much bigger clone, this may be a read error. The CDR3 end shows no conserved phenylalanine or tryptophan, and so a read error is likely. This rearrangement joins TRBV10-3 to TRBJ2-1, with 11 nucleotides matching TRBD1. Per the germline V gene, CDR1 is ENHRY and CDR2 is SYGVKD. The CDR3 sequence is 16 residues long. Trimming took 3 bases from V and 7 from J; bases not matched to a gene: 8. The CDR3 bases are TGTGCCATCAGTGAAGCGGACAGGGGGCGTAGGAATGAGCAGTTCTTA. Its protein is CAISEADRGRRNEQFL.

The gene calls are TRBV28 and TRBJ2-1, with 9 bases aligning to TRBD2. Germline CDR1 MDHEN, CDR2 SYDVKM. V shed 6 bases and J 5 bases; nucleotides not matched to a gene: 8. The CDR3 loop spans 15 amino acids. As DNA, the CDR3 is TGTGCCAGCAGCCTGGGGCGGGAGGGGGACAATGAGCAGTTCTTC. As protein: CASSLGREGDNEQFF. The full variable domain, its missing parts supplied by reference TRBV28 and TRBJ2-1, is DVKVTQSSRYLVKRTGEKVFLECVQDMDHENMFWYRQDPGLGLRLIYFSYDVKMKEKGDIPEGYSVSREKKERFSLILESASTNQTSMYLCASSLGREGDNEQFFGPGTRLTVL.

Note on this clonotype: One end of the junction does not line up with germline, which may come from a read error. J is TRBJ2-7 and V is TRBV5-6, with a tentative D call TRBD2 (6 bases). Germline V CDR1 and CDR2: SGHDT, YYEEEE. CDR3 size: 12 residues. CDR3 residues: CVSRRTNAEQYF. The CDR3 region has the DNA TGTGTCAGCAGGAGGACTAATGCCGAGCAGTACTTC.

This clonotype was detected only a few times. The chain carries TRBV19 and TRBJ1-3; 7 nucleotides agree with TRBD1. This CDR3 has 17 residues. CDR1 and CDR2 (germline): LNHDA, SQIVND (reference sequence). V gave up 5 bases and J gave up 0 bases; unmatched junction bases: 10. The CDR3 here is CASSPFSGTASGNTIYF. The CDR3 DNA reads as TGTGCCAGTAGTCCATTTTCCGGGACAGCCTCTGGAAACACCATATATTTT.

This chain uses TRBV5-6 with TRBJ1-2; maybe TRBD1 (5 bases). The CDR3 consists of 14 residues. Germline loops: CDR1 SGHDT, CDR2 YYEEEE. The V and J ends lost 1 base and 6 bases respectively, with 13 bases between them. CDR3 DNA sequence: TGTGCCAGCAGCTTGAGGGATTTCAGGGATGGCTACACCTTC. Protein: CASSLRDFRDGYTF.

The V call is TRBV10-2, the J call TRBJ2-7; 7 bases agree with TRBD2. Germline V gene data show CDR1 as WSHSY and CDR2 as SAAADI. The V and J ends lost 8 bases and 0 bases, in that order; junction bases with no gene match: 4. The CDR3 length is 13 residues. In DNA form, the CDR3 reads TGCGCCAGCGGAGAGCGGGACTCCTACGAGCAGTACTTC. Protein: CASGERDSYEQYF.

Turning to this clonotype: A junction end diverges from the germline sequence, so it may reflect a read error. The CDR3 is CASSSDEGSVANVMTF. As DNA, the CDR3 is TGTGCAAGCAGCTCGGACGAGGGCTCTGTGGCCAACGTCATGACTTTC. V and J are TRBV11-2 and TRBJ2-6; D is perhaps TRBD2 (5 bases). The CDR3 has 16 amino acids. CDR1 and CDR2 from the germline V gene are SGHAT and FQNNGV.

The V call is TRBV14, the J call TRBJ2-7; no clear D. CDR1 is SGHDN, CDR2 FVKESK, per germline. Trimming removed 2 bases from V and 0 bases from J, with 8 bases in between. The CDR3 sequence is 14 residues long. The CDR3 DNA reads TGTGCCAGCAGCCAACGCCGGACCTCCTACGAGCAGTACTTC. This sequence encodes CASSQRRTSYEQYF.

Of note for this clonotype: Since a much larger clone is just one base distant, this may be a read error. The J gene is TRBJ2-3, the V gene TRBV7-3, with TRBD2 identical over 14 bases. CDR3 length equals 15 residues. The germline gives CDR1 SGHTA, CDR2 FQGTGA. CDR3 sequence reads: CWGTSGGQGTDTQYF. DNA of the CDR3: TGTTGGGGGACTAGCGGGGGCCAAGGCACAGATACGCAGTATTTT.

This clonotype was detected many times. The genes are TRBV7-9 and TRBJ2-2; 7 bases map to TRBD2. This CDR3 has 18 amino acids. Trimming cost V 5 bases and J 5 bases; bases outside gene matches: 17. Germline V gene data show CDR1 as SEHNR and CDR2 as FQNEAQ (reference sequence). The CDR3 nucleotides are TGTGCCAGCAGCCTCACCCGACTAGCAACTCTTCGAACCGGGGAGCTGTTTTTT. This translates into CASSLTRLATLRTGELFF.

This clonotype was seen repeatedly, ten times or more. This chain joins TRBV27 and TRBJ2-5; D is ambiguous. The V end lost 3 bases, the J end lost 2 bases, and 19 bases lay between the germline ends. This CDR3 contains 17 residues. Germline V gene sequence: CDR1 MNHEY, CDR2 SMNVEV (reference sequence). CDR3 DNA: TGTGCCAGCAGTTTCCGCCGCGCGGAGATGACTCAAGAGACCCAGTACTTC. It yields the protein CASSFRRAEMTQETQYF.

At least ten counts were recorded for this clonotype. The chain uses TRBV10-2 and TRBJ1-1; 10 bases fit TRBD1. Germline CDR1 and CDR2: WSHSY and SAAADI. Trimming cost V 8 bases and J 0 bases; bases outside gene matches: 6. The CDR3 is 15 amino acids. DNA for the CDR3: TGCGCCAGCGCCAGGACAGGGGGTATGAACACTGAAGCTTTCTTT. The encoded protein is CASARTGGMNTEAFF.

The genes are TRBV19 and TRBJ1-2; unclear D gene. Germline V gene sequence: CDR1 LNHDA, CDR2 SQIVND (reference sequence). The CDR3 has 12 amino acids. Trimming shortened V by 10 bases and J by 2 bases, and 11 bases separated the two germline ends. In nucleotides, the CDR3 is TGTGCCATAATTGACGGAAACTATGGCTACACCTTC. Translated: CAIIDGNYGYTF.

The chain couples TRBV20-1 to TRBJ2-1; 7 positions agree with TRBD2. The CDR3 contains 13 residues. The junction had 10 bases not matched to a gene; V was cut back by 7 bases and J by 7 bases. The germline gives CDR1 DFQATT, CDR2 SNEGSKA (reference sequence). The DNA for the CDR3 is TGCAGTGTCCGGGTGCGGGGGATAAATGAGCAGTTCTTC. This gives the protein CSVRVRGINEQFF.

This clonotype was seen a handful of times. Mismatch with germline at one junction end may stem from a read error. The chain has TRBV7-8 and TRBJ2-7; 7 bases are a match to TRBD1. Germline loops: CDR1 SGHVS, CDR2 FQNEAQ. The CDR3 loop spans 15 amino acids. CDR3 nucleotide sequence: TGTGCCAGCAACTTACAACCCGGGACAGACTACGAGCAGTACTTC. Translated, it gives CASNLQPGTDYEQYF.

This clonotype was detected many times. The V and J genes are TRBV15 and TRBJ2-7; 10 bases line up with TRBD2. The CDR3 covers 16 residues. The trim removed 4 bases at V and 5 bases at J, leaving 11 bases unmatched. Germline lookup yields CDR1 LNHNV and CDR2 YYDKDF (reference sequence). The chain's CDR3 is CATSNEFTSGINEQYF. In nucleotides, the CDR3 is TGTGCCACCAGCAATGAATTTACTAGCGGGATCAACGAGCAGTACTTC.

This clonotype came up a few times. This chain's CDR3 is CASSPQGASSYEQYF. CDR3 DNA sequence: TGTGCCAGCAGCCCTCAGGGGGCAAGCTCCTACGAGCAGTACTTC. V gene TRBV7-9 combines with J gene TRBJ2-7, with 8 bases identical to TRBD1. Germline trimming cut 5 bases from V and 0 bases from J; bases unmatched to any gene: 6. CDR3 length: 15 amino acids. In germline, CDR1 is SEHNR, CDR2 FQNEAQ (reference sequence).